This TCR beta chain was captured in a study of T cells after yellow fever vaccination. Study-level points and caveats: Though weaker, the secondary response peaked faster, on day 5 versus 15. Researchers noted that a small share of clonotypes showed up in both CD4 and CD8 compartments. The booster saw the reappearance of most primary-vaccination clones (more than 95% CD4, almost 90% CD8).

Production of TCR cDNA was by 5'RACE template switching, which also added a universal primer site and UMIs. TCRdb re-called the 5' RACE reads with MiXCR, one entry per CDR3 protein. This sample yields over 200,000 distinct CDR3 sequences, of which approximately 6.8% are seen a single time; 1% to 1.2% belongs to the top ten. With V trimmed by 2 bases and J by 5 bases, 0 bases remained unmatched. Germline V gives CDR1 DFQATT, CDR2 SNEGSKA (reference sequence). The CDR3 has 13 residues. Regarding this clonotype: No antigen is known for it.

The chain is built from TRBV20-1 and TRBJ2-3; TRBD2 matches at 11 bases. Sequencing used CD4+ T cells sorted from PBMCs, obtained on the day of the yellow fever booster vaccination. The receptor was derived from a man aged 25-45 years who received the YFV17D yellow fever vaccine. CDR3 sequence (DNA): TGCAGTGCTAGACTAGCGGGAGGAGATACGCAGTATTTT. It yields the protein CSARLAGGDTQYF.